This is a list of T cell receptor beta chains from one sample in a study of cytotoxic CD8 clonotypes in ibrutinib-treated CLL. Method: immunoSEQ multiplex PCR; TCRdb's copy keeps in-frame clones and lacks some. Here the sample spans some 150,000 clones, around three quarters being singletons. The sample in question was PBMCs, obtained after 12 months of ibrutinib treatment. All receptors derive from a human donor with chronic lymphocytic leukemia. Each CDR3 is given with its conserved first and last residue. D genes are given only for firm matches. Size tells how often a clone was seen (once, few, many) or the class of an expanded clone, and some rows leave it out.

clone size	J gene	D gene	V gene	CDR3 DNA	CDR3 protein
-	TRBJ2-3	TRBD2	TRBV5-5	TGTGCCAGCAGCTTGGCACTAGCGGGTAGCACAGATACGCAGTATTTT	CASSLALAGSTDTQYF
-	TRBJ2-7	-	TRBV6-5	TGTGCCACTTTGGGGTTGGGCGAGCAGTACTTC	CATLGLGEQYF
-	TRBJ2-7	TRBD2	TRBV30	TGTGCCTGGAGGCCTAGCGGGAGGGACCACGAGCAGTACTTC	CAWRPSGRDHEQYF
-	TRBJ2-1	-	TRBV9	TGTGCCAGCAGCCTCGAGACAGGAAGAAGCTCCTACAATGAGCAGTTCTTC	CASSLETGRSSYNEQFF
-	TRBJ1-1	TRBD1	TRBV2	TGTGCCAGCAGTGTTGACAGGGGGAACACTGAAGCTTTCTTT	CASSVDRGNTEAFF
-	TRBJ1-1	-	TRBV6-6	TGTGCCAGCAGTTACTCTGGGGAAATTAGAACTGAAGCTTTCTTT	CASSYSGEIRTEAFF
-	TRBJ2-7	-	TRBV6-1	TGTGCCAGCAGTGAATCGGGGGCCCTATATAGGAACTTC	CASSESGALYRNF
-	TRBJ2-7	TRBD2	TRBV11-2	TGTGCCAGCAGCCGGAAGACTAGCGGGACAGTCTCCTACGAGCAGTACTTC	CASSRKTSGTVSYEQYF
-	TRBJ2-3	TRBD2	TRBV4-1	TGCGCCAGCAGCCAACAGCGACTAGCGGGGACCACAGATACGCAGTATTTT	CASSQQRLAGTTDTQYF
-	TRBJ2-3	TRBD1	TRBV30	TGTGCCTGGTCTATACAGGGGGCGCGGACAGATACGCAGTATTTT	CAWSIQGARTDTQYF
-	TRBJ2-7	TRBD2	TRBV11-2	TGTGCCAGCAGACGGACTAGCAGCTACGAGCAGTACTTC	CASRRTSSYEQYF
-	TRBJ2-7	-	TRBV7-8	TGTGCCAGCAGCTTAGGGCTTAGCGGCAACTACGAGCAGTACTTC	CASSLGLSGNYEQYF
once	TRBJ2-5	TRBD1	TRBV29-1	TGCAGCGGGGGGACAGGAGGCCAAGAGACCCAGTACTTC	CSGGTGGQETQYF
few	TRBJ2-1	-	TRBV5-1	TGCGCCAGCAGCTTGGACAGGGTTGGCAATGAGCAGTTCTTC	CASSLDRVGNEQFF
-	TRBJ2-1	-	TRBV5-1	TGCGCCAGCAGCTTGGAGGCTAGTGGGCCCAATGAGCAGTTCTTC	CASSLEASGPNEQFF
-	TRBJ1-1	-	TRBV18	TGTGCCAGCTCACCATGGGATGTGGGCACTGAAGCTTTCTTT	CASSPWDVGTEAFF
-	TRBJ1-1	-	TRBV27	TGTGCCAGCAGAACCCACAGGGTTTGGGGCACTGAAGCTTTCTTT	CASRTHRVWGTEAFF
-	TRBJ1-1	TRBD1	TRBV2	TGTGCCAGCAGTGAGACAGGGGCGCAAGGAGGCACTGAAGCTTTCTTT	CASSETGAQGGTEAFF
-	TRBJ1-4	-	TRBV14	TGTGCCAGCAGCCAATTGGCCGGATTTAATGAAAAACTGTTTTTT	CASSQLAGFNEKLFF
once	TRBJ2-1	-	TRBV18	TGTGCCAGCTCACCACCGGATGGCGTGCAGTTCTTC	CASSPPDGVQFF